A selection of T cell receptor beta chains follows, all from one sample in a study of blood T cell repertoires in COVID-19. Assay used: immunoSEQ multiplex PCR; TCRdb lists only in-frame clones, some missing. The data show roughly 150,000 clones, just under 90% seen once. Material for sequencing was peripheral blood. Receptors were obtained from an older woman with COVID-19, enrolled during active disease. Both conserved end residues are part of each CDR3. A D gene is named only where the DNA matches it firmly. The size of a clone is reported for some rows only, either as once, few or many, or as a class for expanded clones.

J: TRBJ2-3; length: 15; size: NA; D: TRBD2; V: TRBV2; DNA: TGTGCCAGCAGTGGACTAGCGGGGGTCACAGATACGCAGTATTTT; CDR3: CASSGLAGVTDTQYF
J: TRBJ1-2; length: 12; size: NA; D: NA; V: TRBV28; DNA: TGTGCCAGCAGTTTATTACAACAAGGCTACACCTTC; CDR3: CASSLLQQGYTF
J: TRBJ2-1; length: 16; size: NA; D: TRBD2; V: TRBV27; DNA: TGTGCCAGCACTACCTGGGAGGGGATCACGAGCAATGAGCAGTTCTTC; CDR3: CASTTWEGITSNEQFF
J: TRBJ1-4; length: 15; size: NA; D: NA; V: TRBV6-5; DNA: TGTGCCAGCAGCGTGGACAGCCCGACGGATGAAAAACTGTTTTTT; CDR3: CASSVDSPTDEKLFF
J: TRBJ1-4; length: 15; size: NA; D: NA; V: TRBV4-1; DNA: TGCGCCAGCAGCCCCGGGCGGGGTGTCGGTGAAAAACTGTTTTTT; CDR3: CASSPGRGVGEKLFF
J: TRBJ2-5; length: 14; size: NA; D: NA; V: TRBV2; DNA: TGTGCCAGCAGTGAAATCGGGACTCCCCAGACCCAGTACTTC; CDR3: CASSEIGTPQTQYF
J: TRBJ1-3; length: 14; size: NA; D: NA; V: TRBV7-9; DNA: TGTGCCAGCAGCTTAATCCAGGCTGGAAACACCATATATTTT; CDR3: CASSLIQAGNTIYF
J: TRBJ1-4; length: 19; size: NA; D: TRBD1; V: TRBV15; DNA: TGTGCCACCAGCAGACCTCCACAGGGACAGGGCGTAACTAATGAAAAACTGTTTTTT; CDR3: CATSRPPQGQGVTNEKLFF
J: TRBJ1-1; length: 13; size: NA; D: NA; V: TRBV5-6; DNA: TGTGCCAGCTCCCAAGGGGCGACCACTGAAGCTTTCTTT; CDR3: CASSQGATTEAFF
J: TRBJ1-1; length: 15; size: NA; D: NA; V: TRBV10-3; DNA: TGTGCCATCAGGGGAGCAGGATGGGGGCACACTGAAGCTTTCTTT; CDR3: CAIRGAGWGHTEAFF
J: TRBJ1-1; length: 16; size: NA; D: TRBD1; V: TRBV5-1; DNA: TGCGCCAGCAGCTGGACAGGGATCGCGGCGAACACTGAAGCTTTCTTT; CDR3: CASSWTGIAANTEAFF
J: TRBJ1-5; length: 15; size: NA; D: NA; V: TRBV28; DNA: TGTGCCAGCAGCACGGGAGGAGACAGCAATCAGCCCCAGCATTTT; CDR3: CASSTGGDSNQPQHF
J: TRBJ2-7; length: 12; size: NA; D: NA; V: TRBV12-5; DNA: TGTGCTAGGGTATGGACAGCCTACGAGCAGTACTTC; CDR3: CARVWTAYEQYF
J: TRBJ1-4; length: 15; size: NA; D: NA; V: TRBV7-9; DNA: TGTGCCAGCAGATTCATGGGCTCAACTAATGAAAAACTGTTTTTT; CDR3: CASRFMGSTNEKLFF
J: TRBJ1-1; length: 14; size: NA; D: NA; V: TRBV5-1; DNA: TGCGCCAGCAGCTTGATCGGGTTTGGCACTGAAGCTTTCTTT; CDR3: CASSLIGFGTEAFF
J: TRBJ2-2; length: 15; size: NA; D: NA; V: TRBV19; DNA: TGTGCCAGTAGTATATCCCCCGGGTATACCGGGGAGCTGTTTTTT; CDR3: CASSISPGYTGELFF
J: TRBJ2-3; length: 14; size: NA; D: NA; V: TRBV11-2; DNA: TGTGCCAGCAGCTCCGGACAGACGGCAGATACGCAGTATTTT; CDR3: CASSSGQTADTQYF
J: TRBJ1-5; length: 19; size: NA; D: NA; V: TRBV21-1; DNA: TGTGCCAGCAGCAAAGTCCGTGCAGGGGGATTATTTCACAATCAGCCCCAGCATTTT; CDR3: CASSKVRAGGLFHNQPQHF
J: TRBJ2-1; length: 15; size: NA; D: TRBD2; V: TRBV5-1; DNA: TGCGCCAGCAGCTTGTCCGGGGGGGCCAACAATGAGCAGTTCTTC; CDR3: CASSLSGGANNEQFF
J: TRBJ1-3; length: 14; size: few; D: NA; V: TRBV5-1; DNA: TGCGCCAGCAGTGAGGGTATCACTGGAAACACCATATATTTT; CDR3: CASSEGITGNTIYF
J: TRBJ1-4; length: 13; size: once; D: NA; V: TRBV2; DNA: TGTGCCAGCAACCACCGCGCCGATGAAAAACTGTTTTTT; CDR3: CASNHRADEKLFF
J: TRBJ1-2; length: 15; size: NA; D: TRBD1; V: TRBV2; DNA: TGTGCCAGCAGTGAAGTGCTGGGACAGGAGTATGGCTACACCTTC; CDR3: CASSEVLGQEYGYTF
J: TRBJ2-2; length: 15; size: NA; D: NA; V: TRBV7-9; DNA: TGTGCCAGCAGCTCGGGGGGCCGATTCACCGGGGAGCTGTTTTTT; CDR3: CASSSGGRFTGELFF
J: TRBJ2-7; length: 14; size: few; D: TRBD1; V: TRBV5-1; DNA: TGCGCCAGCAGCTTGGCGGACAGGGGGGTCGGACAGTACTTC; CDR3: CASSLADRGVGQYF
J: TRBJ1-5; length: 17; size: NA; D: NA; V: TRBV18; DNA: TGTGCCAGCTCACCCTCGGGGGGGAATGGGGCCATTCAGCCCCAGCATTTT; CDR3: CASSPSGGNGAIQPQHF
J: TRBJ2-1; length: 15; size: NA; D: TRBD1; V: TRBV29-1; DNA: TGCAGCGTTGTAGAAGGAAGGGGGCGAAGCAATGAGCAGTTCTTC; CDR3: CSVVEGRGRSNEQFF
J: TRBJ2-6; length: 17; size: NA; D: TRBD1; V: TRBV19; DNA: TGTGCCAGTATCTGGACAGGGGCGCGCTCTGGGGCCAACGTCCTGACTTTC; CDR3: CASIWTGARSGANVLTF
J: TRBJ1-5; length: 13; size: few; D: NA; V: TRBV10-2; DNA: TGCGCCAGCAGACAACAGGGTGATCAGCCCCAGCATTTT; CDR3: CASRQQGDQPQHF